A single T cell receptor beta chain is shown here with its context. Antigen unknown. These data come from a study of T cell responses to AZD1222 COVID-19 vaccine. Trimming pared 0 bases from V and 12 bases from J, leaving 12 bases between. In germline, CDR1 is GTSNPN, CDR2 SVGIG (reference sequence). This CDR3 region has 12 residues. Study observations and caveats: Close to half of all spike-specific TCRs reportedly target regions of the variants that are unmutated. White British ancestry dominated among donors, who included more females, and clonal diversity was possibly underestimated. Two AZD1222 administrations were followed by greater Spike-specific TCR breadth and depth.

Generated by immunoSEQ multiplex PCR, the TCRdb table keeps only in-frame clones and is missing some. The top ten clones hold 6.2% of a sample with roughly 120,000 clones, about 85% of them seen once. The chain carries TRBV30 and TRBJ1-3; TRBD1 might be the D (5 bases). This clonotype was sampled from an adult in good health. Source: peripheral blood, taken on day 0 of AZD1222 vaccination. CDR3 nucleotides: TGTGCCTGGAGTGTTTCCGGGACCTACATATATTTT. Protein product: CAWSVSGTYIYF. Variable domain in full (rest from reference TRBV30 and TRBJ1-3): SQTIHQWPATLVQPVGSPLSLECTVEGTSNPNLYWYRQAAGRGLQLLFYSVGIGQISSEVPQNLSASRPQDRQFILSSKKLLLSDSGFYLCAWSVSGTYIYFGEGSWLTVV.